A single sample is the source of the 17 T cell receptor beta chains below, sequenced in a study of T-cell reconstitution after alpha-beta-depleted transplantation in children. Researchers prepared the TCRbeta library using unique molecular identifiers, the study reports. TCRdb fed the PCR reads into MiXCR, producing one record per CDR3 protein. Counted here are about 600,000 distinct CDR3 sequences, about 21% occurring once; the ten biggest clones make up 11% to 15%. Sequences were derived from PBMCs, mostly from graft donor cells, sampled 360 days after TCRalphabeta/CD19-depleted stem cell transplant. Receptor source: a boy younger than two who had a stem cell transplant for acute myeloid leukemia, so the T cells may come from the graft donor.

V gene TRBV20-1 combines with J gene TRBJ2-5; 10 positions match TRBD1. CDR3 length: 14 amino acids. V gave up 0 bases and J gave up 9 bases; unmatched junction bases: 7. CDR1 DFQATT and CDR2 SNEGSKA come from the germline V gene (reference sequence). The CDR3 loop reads CSAREGTGVGAQYF. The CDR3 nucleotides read TGCAGTGCTAGAGAAGGGACAGGGGTAGGGGCCCAGTACTTC.

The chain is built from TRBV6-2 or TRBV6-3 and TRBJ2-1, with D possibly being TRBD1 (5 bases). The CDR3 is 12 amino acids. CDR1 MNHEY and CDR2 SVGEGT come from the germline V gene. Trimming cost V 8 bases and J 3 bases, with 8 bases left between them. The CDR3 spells CASGADYNEQFF. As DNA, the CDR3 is TGTGCCAGCGGGGCAGACTACAATGAGCAGTTCTTC.

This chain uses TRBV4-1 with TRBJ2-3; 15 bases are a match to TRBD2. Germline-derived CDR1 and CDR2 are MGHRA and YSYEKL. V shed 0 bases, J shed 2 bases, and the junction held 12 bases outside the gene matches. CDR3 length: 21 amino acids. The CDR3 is CASSQEEGVGLAGGHTDTQYF. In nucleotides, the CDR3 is TGCGCCAGCAGCCAAGAGGAGGGGGTGGGACTAGCGGGGGGCCACACAGATACGCAGTATTTT.

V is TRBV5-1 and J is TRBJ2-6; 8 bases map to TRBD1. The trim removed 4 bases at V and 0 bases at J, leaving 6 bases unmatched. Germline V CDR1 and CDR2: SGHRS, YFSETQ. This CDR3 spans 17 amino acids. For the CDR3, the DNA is TGCGCCAGCAGCCCGGACAGGGACATCTCTGGGGCCAACGTCCTGACTTTC. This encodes CASSPDRDISGANVLTF. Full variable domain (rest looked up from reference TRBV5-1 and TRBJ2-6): KAGVTQTPRYLIKTRGQQVTLSCSPISGHRSVSWYQQTPGQGLQFLFEYFSETQRNKGNFPGRFSGRQFSNSRSEMNVSTLELGDSALYLCASSPDRDISGANVLTFGAGSRLTVL.

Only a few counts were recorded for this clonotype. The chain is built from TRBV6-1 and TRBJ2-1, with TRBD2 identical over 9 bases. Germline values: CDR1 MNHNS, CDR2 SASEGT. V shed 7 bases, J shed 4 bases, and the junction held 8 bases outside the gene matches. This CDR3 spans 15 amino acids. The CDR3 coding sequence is TGTGCCAGCACCGCCCCAGCGGGGGGTTACAATGAGCAGTTCTTC. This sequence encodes CASTAPAGGYNEQFF.

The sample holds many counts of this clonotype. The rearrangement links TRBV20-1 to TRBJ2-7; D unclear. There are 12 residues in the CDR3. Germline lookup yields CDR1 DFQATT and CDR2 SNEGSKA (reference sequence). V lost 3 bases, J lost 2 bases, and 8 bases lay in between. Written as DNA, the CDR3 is TGCAGTGCTAGCTCTAGGGCCTACGAGCAGTACGTC. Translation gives CSASSRAYEQYV.

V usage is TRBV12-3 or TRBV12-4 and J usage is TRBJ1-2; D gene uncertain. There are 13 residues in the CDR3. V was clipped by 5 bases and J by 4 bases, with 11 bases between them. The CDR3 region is CASSRTESYGYTF. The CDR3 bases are TGTGCCAGCAGTCGAACCGAGTCCTATGGCTACACCTTC.

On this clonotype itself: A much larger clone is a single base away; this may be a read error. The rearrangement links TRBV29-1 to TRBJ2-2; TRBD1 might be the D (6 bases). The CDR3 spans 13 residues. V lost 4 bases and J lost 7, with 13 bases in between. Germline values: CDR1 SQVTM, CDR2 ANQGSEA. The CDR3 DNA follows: TGCAGCGTTGCCAGGGGCGGCAACGGGGAGCTGTTTTTT. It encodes CSVARGGNGELFF.

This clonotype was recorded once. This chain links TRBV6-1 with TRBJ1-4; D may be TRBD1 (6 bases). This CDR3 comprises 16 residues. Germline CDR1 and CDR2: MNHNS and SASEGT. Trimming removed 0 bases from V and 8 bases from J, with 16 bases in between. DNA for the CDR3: TGTGCCAGCAGTGAAGCGGGGGGGGCCTGGAGAGAAAAACTGTTTTTT. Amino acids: CASSEAGGAWREKLFF.

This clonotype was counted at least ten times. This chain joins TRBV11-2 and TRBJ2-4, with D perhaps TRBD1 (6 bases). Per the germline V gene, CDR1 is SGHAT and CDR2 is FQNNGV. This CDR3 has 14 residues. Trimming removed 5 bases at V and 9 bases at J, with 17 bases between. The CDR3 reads CASSPPGTTVIQYF. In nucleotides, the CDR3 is TGTGCCAGCAGCCCACCAGGGACAACGGTCATTCAGTACTTC.

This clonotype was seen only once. The CDR3 sequence is CASSVLAGGDNEQFF. In DNA form, the CDR3 reads TGTGCCAGCAGCGTGCTAGCGGGGGGTGACAATGAGCAGTTCTTC. V usage is TRBV9 and J usage is TRBJ2-1; 11 bases are shared with TRBD2. Per germline, CDR1 SGDLS and CDR2 YYNGEE. CDR3 length: 15 residues. The J segment lost 5 bases and the V segment lost 2 bases, leaving 3 bases of the junction unmatched.

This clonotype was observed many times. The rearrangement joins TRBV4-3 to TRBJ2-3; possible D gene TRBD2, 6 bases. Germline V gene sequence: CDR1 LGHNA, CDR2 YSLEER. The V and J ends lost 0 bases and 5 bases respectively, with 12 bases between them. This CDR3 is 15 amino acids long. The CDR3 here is CASSQEEGGGDTQYF. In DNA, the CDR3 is TGCGCCAGCAGCCAAGAGGAGGGTGGAGGAGATACGCAGTATTTT.

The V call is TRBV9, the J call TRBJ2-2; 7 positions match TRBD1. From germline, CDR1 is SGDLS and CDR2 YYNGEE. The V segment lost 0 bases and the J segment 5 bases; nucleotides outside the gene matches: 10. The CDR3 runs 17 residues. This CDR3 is CASSVEGQIKETGELFF. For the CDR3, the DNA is TGTGCCAGCAGCGTAGAGGGACAGATCAAGGAGACCGGGGAGCTGTTTTTT.

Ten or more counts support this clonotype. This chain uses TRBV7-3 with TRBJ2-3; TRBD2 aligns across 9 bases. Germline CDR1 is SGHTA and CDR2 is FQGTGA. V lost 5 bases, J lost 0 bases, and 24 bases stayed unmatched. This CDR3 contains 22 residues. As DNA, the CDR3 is TGTGCCAGCAGCACCCACCTCGGACTAGGGCTAGCGGGGTCCTGGAGCACAGATACGCAGTATTTT. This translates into CASSTHLGLGLAGSWSTDTQYF.

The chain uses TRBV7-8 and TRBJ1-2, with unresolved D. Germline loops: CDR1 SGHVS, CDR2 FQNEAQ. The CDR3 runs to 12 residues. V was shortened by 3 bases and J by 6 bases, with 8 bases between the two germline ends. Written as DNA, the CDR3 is TGTGCCAGCAGCTTTGGGGTCGATGGCTACACCTTC. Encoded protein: CASSFGVDGYTF.

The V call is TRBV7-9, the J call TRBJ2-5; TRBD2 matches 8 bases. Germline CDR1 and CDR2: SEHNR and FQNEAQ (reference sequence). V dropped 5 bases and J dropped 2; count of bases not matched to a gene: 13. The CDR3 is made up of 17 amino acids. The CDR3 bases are TGTGCCAGCAGCAACATCTATAGCGGGGCCCTTCAAGAGACCCAGTACTTC. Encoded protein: CASSNIYSGALQETQYF.

In DNA form, the CDR3 reads TGCGCCAGCAGCTTGGCAGCGAACACCGGGGAGCTGTTTTTT. It encodes CASSLAANTGELFF. The rearrangement joins TRBV5-1 to TRBJ2-2; D is uncertain. Germline CDR1 reads SGHRS; CDR2 reads YFSETQ. The V and J ends lost 0 bases and 0 bases respectively, with 3 bases between them. This CDR3 spans 14 amino acids.